These 3 T cell receptor beta chains were all obtained from the same sample, sequenced in a study of blood T cell repertoires in COVID-19. The table came from immunoSEQ multiplex PCR; TCRdb's copy has only in-frame clones and leaves some out. This table has about 95,000 clones, around nine tenths appearing once. Material for sequencing was peripheral blood. These receptors were taken from a man in his sixties with COVID-19, enrolled during active disease.

The chain employs TRBV7-8 and TRBJ2-3, with TRBD2 matching 7 bases. Germline loops: CDR1 SGHVS, CDR2 FQNEAQ. The CDR3 consists of 16 residues. V lost 4 bases, J lost 0 bases, and 7 bases stayed unmatched. For the CDR3, the DNA is TGTGCCAGCAGCTGGGCACTAGCGACCAGCACAGATACGCAGTATTTT. It is translated as CASSWALATSTDTQYF.

The chain joins TRBV19 to TRBJ1-5; 8 positions agree with TRBD1. This CDR3 has 17 amino acids. Germline V CDR1 and CDR2: LNHDA, SQIVND (reference sequence). The ends lost 7 bases at V and 1 base at J; junction bases unmatched: 12. The CDR3: CASNQWGTGRSNQPQHF. The CDR3 DNA reads as TGTGCCAGTAATCAATGGGGGACAGGAAGGAGCAATCAGCCCCAGCATTTT.

The chain recombines TRBV19 with TRBJ1-2; TRBD1 aligns across 8 bases. V shed 6 bases and J 0 bases; nucleotides not matched to a gene: 3. In germline, CDR1 is LNHDA, CDR2 SQIVND (reference sequence). CDR3 length equals 14 residues. The DNA of the CDR3 is TGTGCCAGTAGGGGACAGGACCCTAACTATGGCTACACCTTC. Amino acid sequence: CASRGQDPNYGYTF. The whole variable domain, remainder taken from reference TRBV19 and TRBJ1-2, is DGGITQSPKYLFRKEGQNVTLSCEQNLNHDAMYWYRQDPGQGLRLIYYSQIVNDFQKGDIAEGYSVSREKKESFPLTVTSAQKNPTAFYLCASRGQDPNYGYTFGSGTRLTVV.